A selection of T cell receptor beta chains follows, all from one sample in a study of blood T cell repertoires in COVID-19. Some clones are missing from TCRdb's copy, which holds only in-frame ones; the method was immunoSEQ multiplex PCR. The sample lists 140,000 to 150,000 clones, 80% to 90% seen once, with roughly 8% in the top ten. Material for sequencing was peripheral blood. The receptors were gathered from a woman aged 45-65 years with active or convalescent COVID-19. Both conserved end residues are part of each CDR3. The D gene is left open where the match is weak. A row's size may be missing; if present it is once, few, many or a size class.

v_call	clone_size	j_call	d_call	cdr3_nt	cdr3_aa
TRBV3-1/TRBV3-2	-	TRBJ2-5	TRBD2	TGTGCCAGCAGCCAAGATCGGAGCGGGAGTACAGAGACCCAGTACTTC	CASSQDRSGSTETQYF
TRBV6-5	few	TRBJ1-5	-	TGTGCCAGCAGTAGACAGAATCTCCAGCCCCAGCATTTT	CASSRQNLQPQHF
TRBV5-4	-	TRBJ1-1	TRBD1	TGTGCCAGCAGCTTTATCCGCCGCGGGACAGGGGGGACTGAAGCTTTCTTT	CASSFIRRGTGGTEAFF
TRBV6-2/TRBV6-3	-	TRBJ2-3	TRBD1	TGTGCCAGCAGTTACAGGCCAGGGGGAAGGACAGATACGCAGTATTTT	CASSYRPGGRTDTQYF
TRBV4-3	-	TRBJ1-2	-	TGCGCCAGCAGCCGGGACTTAGATGGCTATGGCTACACCTTC	CASSRDLDGYGYTF
TRBV5-1	-	TRBJ1-1	-	TGCGCCAGCAGCTTGGAAGGGGTTGAAGCTTTCTTT	CASSLEGVEAFF
TRBV6-5	few	TRBJ1-5	-	TGTGCCAGCAGTTCCTTTGGAGCCCAGCATTTT	CASSSFGAQHF
TRBV28	-	TRBJ1-5	-	TGTGCCAGCAGTCCTAACCAGCCCCAGCATTTT	CASSPNQPQHF
TRBV6-2/TRBV6-3	-	TRBJ2-1	TRBD2	TGTGCCAGCAGTTCTCTAGGGACTAGCGGGAGGAATGAGCAGTTCTTC	CASSSLGTSGRNEQFF
TRBV29-1	-	TRBJ1-2	-	TGCAGCGTTGAATGGCAACCCTATGGCTACACCTTC	CSVEWQPYGYTF
TRBV19	-	TRBJ1-1	TRBD1	TGTGCCAGCCAGCCTTTGACAGGGGGGGGCACTGAAGCTTTCTTT	CASQPLTGGGTEAFF
TRBV11-3	-	TRBJ1-1	TRBD1	TGTGCCAGCAGCTTGGGACAGGGCAACACTGAAGCTTTCTTT	CASSLGQGNTEAFF
TRBV6-5	-	TRBJ2-7	TRBD1	TGTGCCAGCAGTCCTTTGACAGGGTCTTCCTACGAGCAGTACTTC	CASSPLTGSSYEQYF
TRBV7-9	-	TRBJ2-7	-	TGTGCCAGCAGCTCAGGCCCTGGGGACTGGTCCTACGAGCAGTACTTC	CASSSGPGDWSYEQYF
TRBV5-1	-	TRBJ2-3	TRBD2	TGCGCCAGCACTCTCGTTTCTAGCGGGAGAGATACGCAGTATTTT	CASTLVSSGRDTQYF
TRBV27	-	TRBJ2-1	TRBD2	TGTGCCAGCAGTTTACGAGGGTCGGGAGGGCCCCATGGTAATGAGCAGTTCTTC	CASSLRGSGGPHGNEQFF
TRBV4-3	-	TRBJ2-2	TRBD2	TGCGCCAGCAGCCAAGAACTAGCGGGGAACACCGGGGAGCTGTTTTTT	CASSQELAGNTGELFF
TRBV30	-	TRBJ1-4	-	TGTGCCACCGTCGGGAGGGCAACTAATGAAAAACTGTTTTTT	CATVGRATNEKLFF
TRBV19	-	TRBJ1-3	TRBD1	TGTGCCACAGCGATGGATCCGGGACAGGGGGCCTATGGAAACACCATATATTTT	CATAMDPGQGAYGNTIYF
TRBV27	once	TRBJ2-1	-	TGTGCCAGCAGTTCCACACGATACAATGAGCAGTTCTTC	CASSSTRYNEQFF
TRBV4-1	-	TRBJ1-2	-	TGCGCCAGCAGCCAAGAGGGCAGAGCAATCAATTATGGCTACACCTTC	CASSQEGRAINYGYTF
TRBV29-1	-	TRBJ2-1	TRBD2	TGCAGCGTCGGACTAGCGGGAGGCCGTATAAATGAGCAGTTCTTC	CSVGLAGGRINEQFF
TRBV6-2/TRBV6-3	-	TRBJ2-7	TRBD1	TGTGCCAGCAGCCCGACAGGGGGAACAACCTACGAGCAGTACTTC	CASSPTGGTTYEQYF
TRBV13	-	TRBJ1-2	TRBD1	TGTGCCAGCAGCGGGGACAGGGGGCGAGGTGGCTACACCTTC	CASSGDRGRGGYTF
TRBV5-1	-	TRBJ2-3	TRBD2	TGCGCCAGCAGTGTCGCTAGCGGGGGAACAGATACGCAGTATTTT	CASSVASGGTDTQYF
TRBV4-2	once	TRBJ2-1	-	TGTGCCAGCAGCCAGGAGGAGGCAGGCGAGAGCAATGAGCAGTTCTTC	CASSQEEAGESNEQFF
TRBV11-3	once	TRBJ2-7	TRBD2	TGTGCCAGCAGCTCCAGCGGGAGAGGCGAGCAGTACTTC	CASSSSGRGEQYF
TRBV3-1/TRBV3-2	-	TRBJ2-7	TRBD2	TGTGCCAGCAGCCAGACTAGCGGGAGTTACGAGCAGTACTTC	CASSQTSGSYEQYF
TRBV5-4	-	TRBJ1-6	TRBD1	TGTGCCAGCAGCTTGGCCGGGACAGGGTTGACACCCCTCCACTTT	CASSLAGTGLTPLHF
TRBV7-9	once	TRBJ1-1	-	TGTGCCAGCAGCCCATCCGGGGGAAAGAACACTGAAGCTTTCTTT	CASSPSGGKNTEAFF
TRBV24-1	-	TRBJ2-5	-	TGTGCCACCAGTGACCGGTACCAAGAGACCCAGTACTTC	CATSDRYQETQYF
TRBV13	-	TRBJ2-1	TRBD1	TGTGCCAGCAGCTTAGAAGGGGGCGCGAGGAATGAGCAGTTCTTC	CASSLEGGARNEQFF
TRBV5-1	-	TRBJ2-7	-	TGCGCCAGCAGCTCTGCTAGCGAGCAGTACTTC	CASSSASEQYF
TRBV28	few	TRBJ1-1	-	TGTGCCAGCAGAGACAGGCCCCTTAACACTGAAGCTTTCTTT	CASRDRPLNTEAFF
TRBV28	-	TRBJ2-7	TRBD1	TGTGCCAGCAGTTTTATTGAGGGGGCCGCCTACGAGCAGTACTTC	CASSFIEGAAYEQYF
TRBV2	once	TRBJ1-1	-	TGTGCCAGCAGTGATGGTTTGATGCCCAGGGTTGAGGTCACTGAAGCTTTCTTT	CASSDGLMPRVEVTEAFF
TRBV5-1	-	TRBJ2-1	TRBD1	TGCGCCAGCAACCCCACAGGGGCCTACAATGAGCAGTTCTTC	CASNPTGAYNEQFF
TRBV5-4	-	TRBJ2-3	TRBD2	TGTGCCAGCAGCTTGGGAGGAAGCGGGGGCACAGATACGCAGTATTTT	CASSLGGSGGTDTQYF
TRBV3-1/TRBV3-2	-	TRBJ2-1	-	TGTGCCAGCAGCCACCCCTGGGGGGGCACTGAGCAGTTCTTC	CASSHPWGGTEQFF
TRBV18	once	TRBJ2-5	TRBD1	TGTGCCAGCTCACCGAACAGGGGATTCCAAGAGACCCAGTACTTC	CASSPNRGFQETQYF
TRBV3-1/TRBV3-2	-	TRBJ1-2	-	TGTGCCAGCAGCCAAGTGGCAGGGCGACACAGCTACACCTTC	CASSQVAGRHSYTF
TRBV10-3	-	TRBJ2-7	TRBD1	TGTGCCATCAGTGGGGACAGGGGTGACTACGAGCAGTACTTC	CAISGDRGDYEQYF
TRBV3-1/TRBV3-2	few	TRBJ1-4	TRBD1	TGTGCCAGCAGCCAAGTTAACAGGGGACTGTTTTTT	CASSQVNRGLFF
TRBV5-6	once	TRBJ1-1	-	TGTGCCAGCAGCCTCGGACTGTTAAACACTGAAGCTTTCTTT	CASSLGLLNTEAFF
TRBV6-6	-	TRBJ1-2	TRBD1	TGTGCCAGCAGGCCCGGGACAGTTTATGGCTACACCTTC	CASRPGTVYGYTF
TRBV2	-	TRBJ2-2	-	TGTGCCAGCAGGCGTAGAGTAGCGGCAGAAGGAACCGGGGAGCTGTTTTTT	CASRRRVAAEGTGELFF
TRBV6-1	-	TRBJ2-1	TRBD2	TGTGCCAGCAGTGAATACCCAAGCGGGAGGGCTGAAGGCTACAATGAGCAGTTCTTC	CASSEYPSGRAEGYNEQFF
TRBV4-1	-	TRBJ2-1	TRBD2	TGCGCCAGCAGCCGATCGACTAGCGGGGGGGCCGCTGAGCAGTTCTTC	CASSRSTSGGAAEQFF
TRBV19	-	TRBJ1-3	TRBD1	TGTGCCAGTAGAAACGACAGGGAACTTGGAAACACCATATATTTT	CASRNDRELGNTIYF
TRBV11-2	-	TRBJ1-2	TRBD1	TGTGCCAGCAGCTTAGATGCAGGGGGCGCTGACTATGGCTACACCTTC	CASSLDAGGADYGYTF
TRBV5-1	-	TRBJ1-6	-	TGCGCCAGCAGCTTGGCGGCACTCCCGAGGTCACCCCTCCACTTT	CASSLAALPRSPLHF
TRBV18	-	TRBJ2-1	TRBD2	TGTGCCAGCTCGGGACTAGCGGAGCTAGGAGGGAAAAATGAGCAGTTCTTC	CASSGLAELGGKNEQFF
TRBV11-3	-	TRBJ2-1	-	TGTGCCAGCAGCTATTCCACTCAGACTCGGTTGAGGAATGAGCAGTTCTTC	CASSYSTQTRLRNEQFF
TRBV4-3	-	TRBJ1-5	-	TGCGCCAGCAGCCAAGAATATCCGCAGGGGAGCAATCAGCCCCAGCATTTT	CASSQEYPQGSNQPQHF
TRBV5-5	-	TRBJ2-1	TRBD2	TGTGCCAGTCAACAAACGGCGGGGGGGAACAATGAGCAGTTCTTC	CASQQTAGGNNEQFF
TRBV3-1/TRBV3-2	-	TRBJ1-1	TRBD1	TGTGCCAGCAGCCAAGACGGGACAGGGGTAGCTGAAGCTTTCTTT	CASSQDGTGVAEAFF
TRBV5-1	-	TRBJ2-6	-	TGCGCCAGCAGCTTGGTAGGGGGTTCTGGGGCCAACGTCCTGACTTTC	CASSLVGGSGANVLTF
TRBV6-2/TRBV6-3	-	TRBJ1-2	TRBD1	TGTGCCAGCAGCCCCATGACAGGGGGAGGCTACACCTTC	CASSPMTGGGYTF
TRBV7-8	-	TRBJ2-5	-	TGTGCCAGCAGCCACTCGAAAGAGACCCAGTACTTC	CASSHSKETQYF
TRBV7-2	-	TRBJ2-7	TRBD1	TGTGCCAGCAGCTTAGACAGGGGCCTTTACGAGCAGTACTTC	CASSLDRGLYEQYF